This T cell receptor beta chain was identified during a study of cytomegalovirus exposure and HLA in healthy donors. Overall study findings and caveats: Information on immune exposure was restricted to one variable (CMV serostatus). Most sequenced TCRs were rare (though some public TCRs occurred in many donors). Approximately 160 TCR beta chains were listed as cytomegalovirus-associated. Later on, analysis showed that most CMV-associated TCR beta chains appeared to be HLA-restricted.

V was pared by 5 bases and J by 2 bases, with 10 bases between. Germline loops: CDR1 MDHEN, CDR2 SYDVKM. This CDR3 spans 13 amino acids. As for this clone: The antigen remains unidentified.

PCR primers comprised 60 Vbeta and 13 Jbeta primers. Produced via immunoSEQ multiplex PCR; TCRdb's table is partial and in-frame only. The table includes roughly 120,000 clones, approximately 84% detected once. V and J are TRBV28 and TRBJ2-7; D might be TRBD1 (6 bases). This TCR came from a man in his forties or fifties in good health and CMV-seronegative. Sequenced material: PBMCs. The CDR3 bases are TGTGCCAGCAGTCGGACAGTTCCCTACGAGCAGTACTTC. Translation gives CASSRTVPYEQYF. The variable domain in full, completed from reference TRBV28 and TRBJ2-7, reads DVKVTQSSRYLVKRTGEKVFLECVQDMDHENMFWYRQDPGLGLRLIYFSYDVKMKEKGDIPEGYSVSREKKERFSLILESASTNQTSMYLCASSRTVPYEQYFGPGTRLTVT.